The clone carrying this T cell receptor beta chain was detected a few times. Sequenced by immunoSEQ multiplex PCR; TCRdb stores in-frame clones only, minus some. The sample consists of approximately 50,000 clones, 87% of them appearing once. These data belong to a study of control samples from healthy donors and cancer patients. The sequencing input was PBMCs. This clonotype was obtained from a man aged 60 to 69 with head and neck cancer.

The CDR3 DNA reads as TGTGCCATCAAGACGGCCGGAAACACCATATATTTT. Translated: CAIKTAGNTIYF. The chain couples TRBV10-3 to TRBJ1-3; D gene unclear. Germline V gene sequence: CDR1 ENHRY, CDR2 SYGVKD. Trimming pared 7 bases from V and 4 bases from J, leaving 8 bases between. The CDR3 totals 12 residues.